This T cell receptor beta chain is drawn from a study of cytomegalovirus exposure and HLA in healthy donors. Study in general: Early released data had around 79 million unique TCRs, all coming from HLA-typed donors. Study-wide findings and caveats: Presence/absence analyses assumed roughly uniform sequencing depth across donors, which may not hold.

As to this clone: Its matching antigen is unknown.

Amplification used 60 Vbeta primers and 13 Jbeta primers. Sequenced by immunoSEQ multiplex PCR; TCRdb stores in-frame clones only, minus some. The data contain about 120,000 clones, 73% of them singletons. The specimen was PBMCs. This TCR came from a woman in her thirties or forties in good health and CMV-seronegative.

The CDR3 loop is CAWSADRVAEAFF. The CDR3 nucleotides read TGTGCCTGGAGTGCTGACAGGGTTGCTGAAGCTTTCTTT. This sequence joins TRBV30 and TRBJ1-1; the match to TRBD1 covers 7 bases. V shed 1 base and J 6 bases; nucleotides not matched to a gene: 5. The germline V gene encodes CDR1 GTSNPN and CDR2 SVGIG (reference sequence). This CDR3 comprises 13 residues.